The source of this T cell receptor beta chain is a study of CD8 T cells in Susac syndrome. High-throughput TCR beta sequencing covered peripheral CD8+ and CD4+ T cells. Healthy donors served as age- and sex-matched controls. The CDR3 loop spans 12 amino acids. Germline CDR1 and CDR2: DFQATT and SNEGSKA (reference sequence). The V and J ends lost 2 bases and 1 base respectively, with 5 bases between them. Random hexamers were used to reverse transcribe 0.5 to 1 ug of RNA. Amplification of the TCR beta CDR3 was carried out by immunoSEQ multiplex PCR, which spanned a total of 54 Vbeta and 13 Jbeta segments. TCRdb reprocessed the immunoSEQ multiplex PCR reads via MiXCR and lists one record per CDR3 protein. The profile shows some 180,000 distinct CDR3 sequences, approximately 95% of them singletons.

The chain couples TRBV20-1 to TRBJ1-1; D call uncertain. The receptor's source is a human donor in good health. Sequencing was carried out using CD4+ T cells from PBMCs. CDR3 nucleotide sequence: TGCAGTGCTAGAAGCCAGAACACTGAAGCTTTCTTT. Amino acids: CSARSQNTEAFF.